The 8 T cell receptor beta chains below come from one sample, sequenced in a study of response to subunit inactivated influenza vaccine. Via MiXCR, TCRdb re-called the RT-PCR reads, giving one row per CDR3 protein. This sample has hundreds of thousands of distinct CDR3 sequences; roughly 15% occur once, and the top ten carry about 7.4%. The material sequenced was PBMCs from blood, taken around 15 days before vaccination. Every receptor here comes from a man between 45 and 60 years old who received an inactivated influenza vaccine.

This clonotype turned up a few times. This rearrangement joins TRBV24-1 to TRBJ2-1, with 12 bases fitting TRBD2. CDR1 and CDR2 from the germline V gene are KGHDR and SFDVKD. V lost 3 bases and J lost 10; bases outside the gene matches: 15. This CDR3 has 18 amino acids. CDR3 DNA: TGTGCCACCAGTGATCCAACACCTCTAGCGGGAGGGGTGGGAGAGCAGTTCTTC. It yields the protein CATSDPTPLAGGVGEQFF.

The chain joins TRBV6-2 or TRBV6-3 to TRBJ2-7, with TRBD1 identical over 8 bases. Germline CDR1 is MNHEY and CDR2 is SVGEGT. The CDR3 contains 15 residues. The junction had 11 bases not matched to a gene; V was cut back by 6 bases and J by 4 bases. The CDR3 loop reads CASSRVQGASYEQYF. The CDR3 DNA follows: TGTGCCAGCAGCCGGGTTCAGGGGGCATCGTACGAGCAGTACTTC.

The chain employs TRBV28 and TRBJ2-3; 9 bases are a match to TRBD1. Germline CDR1 reads MDHEN; CDR2 reads SYDVKM. The V gene end was trimmed by 3 bases and the J gene end by 5 bases; junction bases not matched to a gene: 6. The CDR3 consists of 15 residues. In DNA, the CDR3 is TGTGCCAGCAGTTTTGGGACAGGGATGGTAGATACGCAGTATTTT. It yields the protein CASSFGTGMVDTQYF.

This clonotype has just a few counts. The rearrangement uses TRBV7-9 and TRBJ2-7; 9 bases match TRBD1. Germline trimming cut 6 bases from V and 1 base from J; bases unmatched to any gene: 13. The CDR3 totals 17 residues. Germline lookup yields CDR1 SEHNR and CDR2 FQNEAQ (reference sequence). CDR3 amino acids: CASRGASPGQGSYEQYF. CDR3 bases: TGTGCCAGCAGGGGGGCGTCACCGGGACAGGGTTCCTACGAGCAGTACTTC.

V usage is TRBV18 and J usage is TRBJ1-1, with D unclear. Trimming took off 0 bases at V and 1 base at J, with 9 bases between the two ends. The CDR3 is 15 amino acids. Germline CDR1 is KGHSH and CDR2 is LQKENI. Here the CDR3 DNA reads TGTGCCAGCTCACCACCGGGCGGGAGGAACACTGAAGCTTTCTTT. Protein: CASSPPGGRNTEAFF.

The chain recombines TRBV18 with TRBJ2-7; D call uncertain. CDR1 and CDR2 from the germline V gene are KGHSH and LQKENI. The CDR3 length is 12 residues. The V gene lost 2 bases and the J gene lost 7 bases, with 9 bases spanning the gap. The DNA of the CDR3 is TGTGCCAGCTCACCAACCATACTGGAGCAGTACTTC. It yields the protein CASSPTILEQYF.

This clonotype was detected a few times. The chain couples TRBV2 to TRBJ2-2; weak D call: TRBD2 (5 bases). The CDR3 spans 16 residues. The germline V gene has CDR1 SNHLY and CDR2 FYNNEI. Trimming removed 4 bases at V and 0 bases at J, with 12 bases between. CDR3 amino acids: CASSVEDPSNTGELFF. CDR3 nucleotides: TGTGCCAGCAGTGTGGAGGACCCTTCGAACACCGGGGAGCTGTTTTTT.

This clonotype was seen a handful of times. The chain combines TRBV6-2 or TRBV6-3 with TRBJ2-7; 13 positions match TRBD2. This CDR3 spans 17 amino acids. Germline CDR1 reads MNHEY; CDR2 reads SVGEGT. The V and J ends lost 7 bases and 4 bases, in that order; junction bases with no gene match: 13. This CDR3 is CASTHPGLAGAPYEQYF. For the CDR3, the DNA is TGTGCCAGCACCCACCCAGGACTAGCGGGAGCCCCTTACGAGCAGTACTTC.